This TCR beta chain was observed in a study of PD-L1 blockade in urothelial cancer. Germline lookup yields CDR1 SGHNT and CDR2 YENEEA. The CDR3 runs 15 residues. Trimming pared 4 bases from V and 1 base from J, leaving 12 bases between. Individual patients had between 1 and 8 samples, taken pretreatment and on-treatment. Method: immunoSEQ multiplex PCR; TCRdb's copy keeps in-frame clones and lacks some. Here the sample spans 38,000 or so clones, about 83% being singletons. The source material was PBMCs, sampled around atezolizumab (anti-PD-L1) treatment. This chain uses TRBV11-3 with TRBJ2-3; D perhaps matches TRBD1 (5 bases). This sequence was found in a man aged 60-69 years with urothelial cancer. CDR3 DNA: TGTGCCAGCAGCTCCAGGGTCACTGGCACAGATACGCAGTATTTT. As protein: CASSSRVTGTDTQYF.